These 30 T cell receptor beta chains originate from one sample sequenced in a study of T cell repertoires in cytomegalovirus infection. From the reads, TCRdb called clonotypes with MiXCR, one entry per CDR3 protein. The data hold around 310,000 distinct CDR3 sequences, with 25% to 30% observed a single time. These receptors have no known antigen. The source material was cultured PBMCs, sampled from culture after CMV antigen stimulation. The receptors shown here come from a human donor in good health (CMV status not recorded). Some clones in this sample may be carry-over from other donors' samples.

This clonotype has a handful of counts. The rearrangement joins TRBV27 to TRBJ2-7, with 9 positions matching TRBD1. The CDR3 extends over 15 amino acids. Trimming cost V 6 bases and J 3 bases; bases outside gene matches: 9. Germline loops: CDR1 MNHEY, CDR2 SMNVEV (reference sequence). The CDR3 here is CASRYTGTGYYEQYF. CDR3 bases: TGTGCCAGCAGATATACCGGGACAGGGTACTACGAGCAGTACTTC.

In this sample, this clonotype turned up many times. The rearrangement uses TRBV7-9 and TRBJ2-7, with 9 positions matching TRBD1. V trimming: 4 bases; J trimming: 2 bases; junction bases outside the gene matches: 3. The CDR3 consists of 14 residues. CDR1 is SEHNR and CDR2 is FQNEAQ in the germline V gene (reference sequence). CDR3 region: CASSWGQGPYEQYF. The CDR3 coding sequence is TGTGCCAGCAGCTGGGGACAGGGCCCCTACGAGCAGTACTTC. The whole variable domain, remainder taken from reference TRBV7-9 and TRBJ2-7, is DTGVSQNPRHKITKRGQNVTFRCDPISEHNRLYWYRQTLGQGPEFLTYFQNEAQLEKSRLLSDRFSAERPKGSFSTLEIQRTEQGDSAMYLCASSWGQGPYEQYFGPGTRLTVT.

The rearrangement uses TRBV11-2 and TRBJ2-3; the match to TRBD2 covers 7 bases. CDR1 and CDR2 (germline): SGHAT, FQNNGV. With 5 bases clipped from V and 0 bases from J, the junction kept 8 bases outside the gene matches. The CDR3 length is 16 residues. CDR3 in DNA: TGTGCCAGCAGCGCTCGGGAGGCAGCCAGCACAGATACGCAGTATTTT. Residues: CASSAREAASTDTQYF.

CDR3 region: CAISDRVFYNEQFF. Here the CDR3 DNA reads TGTGCCATCAGTGACAGGGTGTTCTACAATGAGCAGTTCTTC. The gene calls are TRBV10-3 and TRBJ2-1, with a possible D match to TRBD1 (5 bases). Trimming took 3 bases from V and 3 from J, leaving 9 bases between them. The length of the CDR3 is 14 residues. The germline V gene has CDR1 ENHRY and CDR2 SYGVKD.

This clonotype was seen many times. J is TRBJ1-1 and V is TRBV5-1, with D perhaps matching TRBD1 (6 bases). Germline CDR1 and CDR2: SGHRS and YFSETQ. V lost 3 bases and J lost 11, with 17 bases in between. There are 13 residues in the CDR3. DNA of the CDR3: TGCGCCAGCAGCTCTTGGGGTACAGGGTTCGCTTTCTTT. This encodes CASSSWGTGFAFF.

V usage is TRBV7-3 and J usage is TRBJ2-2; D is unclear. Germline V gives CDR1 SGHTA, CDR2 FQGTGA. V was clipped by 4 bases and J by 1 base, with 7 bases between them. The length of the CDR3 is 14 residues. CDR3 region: CASSSQMNTGELFF. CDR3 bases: TGTGCCAGCAGCTCGCAGATGAACACCGGGGAGCTGTTTTTT.

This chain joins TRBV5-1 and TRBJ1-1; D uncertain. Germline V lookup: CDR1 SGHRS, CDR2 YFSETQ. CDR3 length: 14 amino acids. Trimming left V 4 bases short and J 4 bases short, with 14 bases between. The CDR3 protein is CASSPTTASTEAFF. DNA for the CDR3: TGCGCCAGCAGCCCCACCACGGCGAGCACTGAAGCTTTCTTT.

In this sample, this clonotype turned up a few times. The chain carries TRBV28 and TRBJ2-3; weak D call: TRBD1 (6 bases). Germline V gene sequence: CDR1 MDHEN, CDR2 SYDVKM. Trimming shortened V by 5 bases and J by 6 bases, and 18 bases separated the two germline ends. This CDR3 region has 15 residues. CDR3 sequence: CASSPFGQPRDTQYF. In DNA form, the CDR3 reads TGTGCCAGCAGTCCTTTTGGACAGCCACGGGATACGCAGTATTTT.

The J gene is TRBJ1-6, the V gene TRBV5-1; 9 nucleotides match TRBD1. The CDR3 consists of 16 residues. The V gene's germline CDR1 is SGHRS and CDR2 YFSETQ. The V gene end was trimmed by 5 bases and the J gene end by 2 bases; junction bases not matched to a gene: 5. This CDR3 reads CASSPDRGAYNSPLHF. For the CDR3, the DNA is TGCGCCAGCAGTCCGGACAGGGGCGCCTATAATTCACCCCTCCACTTT. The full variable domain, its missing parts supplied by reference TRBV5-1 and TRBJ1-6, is KAGVTQTPRYLIKTRGQQVTLSCSPISGHRSVSWYQQTPGQGLQFLFEYFSETQRNKGNFPGRFSGRQFSNSRSEMNVSTLELGDSALYLCASSPDRGAYNSPLHFGNGTRLTVT.

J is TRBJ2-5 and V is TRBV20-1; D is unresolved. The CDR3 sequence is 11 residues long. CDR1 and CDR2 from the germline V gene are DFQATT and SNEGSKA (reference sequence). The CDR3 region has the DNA TGCAGGTCAGAGTACCAAGAGACCCAGTACTTC. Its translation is CRSEYQETQYF.

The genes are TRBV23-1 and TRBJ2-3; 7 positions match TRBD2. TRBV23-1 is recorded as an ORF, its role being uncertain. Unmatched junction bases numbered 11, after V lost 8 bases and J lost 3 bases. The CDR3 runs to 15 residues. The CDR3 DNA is TGCGCCAGCGCTTCACACTGGGGGGGGACAGATACGCAGTATTTT. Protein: CASASHWGGTDTQYF.

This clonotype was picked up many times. CDR3 bases: TGTGCCAGCAGTGCCGCTACCTGGGGGCAGTTCTTC. Protein sequence: CASSAATWGQFF. The rearrangement uses TRBV6-2 or TRBV6-3 and TRBJ2-1; D not resolved. Germline CDR1 reads MNHEY; CDR2 reads SVGEGT. The CDR3 spans 12 residues. The V and J ends lost 5 bases and 12 bases respectively, with 14 bases between them.

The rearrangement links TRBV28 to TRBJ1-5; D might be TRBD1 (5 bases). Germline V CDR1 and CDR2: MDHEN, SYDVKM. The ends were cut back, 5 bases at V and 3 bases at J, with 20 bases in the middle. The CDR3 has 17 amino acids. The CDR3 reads CASSPRQMNKYNQPQHF. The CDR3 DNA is TGTGCCAGCAGTCCGAGACAGATGAACAAATACAATCAGCCCCAGCATTTT.

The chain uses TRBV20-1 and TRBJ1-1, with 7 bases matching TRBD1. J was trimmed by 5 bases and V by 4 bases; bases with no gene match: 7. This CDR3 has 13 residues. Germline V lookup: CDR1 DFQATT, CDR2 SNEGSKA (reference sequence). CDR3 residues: CSANYRGGTEAFF. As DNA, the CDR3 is TGCAGTGCTAACTACAGGGGCGGGACTGAAGCTTTCTTT.

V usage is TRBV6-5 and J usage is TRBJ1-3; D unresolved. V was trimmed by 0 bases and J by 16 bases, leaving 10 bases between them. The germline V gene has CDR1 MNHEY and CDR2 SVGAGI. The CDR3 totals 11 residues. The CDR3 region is CASSYSTWAYF. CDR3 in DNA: TGTGCCAGCAGTTACTCGACCTGGGCCTATTTT.

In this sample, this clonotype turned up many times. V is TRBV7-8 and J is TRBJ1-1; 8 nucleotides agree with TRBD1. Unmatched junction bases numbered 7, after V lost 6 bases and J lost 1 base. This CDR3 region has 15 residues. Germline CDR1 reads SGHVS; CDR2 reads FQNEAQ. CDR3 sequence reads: CASSFDRGGNTEAFF. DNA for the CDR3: TGTGCCAGCAGTTTTGACAGGGGTGGGAACACTGAAGCTTTCTTT.

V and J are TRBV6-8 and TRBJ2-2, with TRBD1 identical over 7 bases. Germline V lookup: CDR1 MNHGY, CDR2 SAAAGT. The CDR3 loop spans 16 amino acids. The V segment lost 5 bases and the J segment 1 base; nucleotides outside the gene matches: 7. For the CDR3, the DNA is TGTGCCAGCAGTGGAAAAGGGGGCCGGAACACCGGGGAGCTGTTTTTT. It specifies CASSGKGGRNTGELFF.

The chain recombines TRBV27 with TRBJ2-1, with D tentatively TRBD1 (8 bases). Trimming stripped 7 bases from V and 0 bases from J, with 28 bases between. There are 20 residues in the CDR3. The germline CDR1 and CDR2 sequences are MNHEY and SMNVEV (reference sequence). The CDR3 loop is CASKKGGTGISSFSYNEQFF. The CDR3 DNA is TGTGCCAGCAAAAAGGGAGGGACAGGAATATCTTCTTTCTCCTACAATGAGCAGTTCTTC.

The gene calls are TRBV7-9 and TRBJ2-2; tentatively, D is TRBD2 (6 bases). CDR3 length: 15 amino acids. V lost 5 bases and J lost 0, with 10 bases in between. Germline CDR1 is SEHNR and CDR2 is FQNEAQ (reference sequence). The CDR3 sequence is CASSRGTPNTGELFF. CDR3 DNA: TGTGCCAGCAGCCGCGGGACTCCGAACACCGGGGAGCTGTTTTTT. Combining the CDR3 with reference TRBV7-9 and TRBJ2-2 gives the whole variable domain DTGVSQNPRHKITKRGQNVTFRCDPISEHNRLYWYRQTLGQGPEFLTYFQNEAQLEKSRLLSDRFSAERPKGSFSTLEIQRTEQGDSAMYLCASSRGTPNTGELFFGEGSRLTVL.

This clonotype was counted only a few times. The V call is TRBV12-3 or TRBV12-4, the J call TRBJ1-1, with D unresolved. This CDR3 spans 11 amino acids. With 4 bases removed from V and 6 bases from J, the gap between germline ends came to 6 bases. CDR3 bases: TGTGCCAGCAGTTCCCTGGCTGAAGCTTTCTTT. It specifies CASSSLAEAFF.

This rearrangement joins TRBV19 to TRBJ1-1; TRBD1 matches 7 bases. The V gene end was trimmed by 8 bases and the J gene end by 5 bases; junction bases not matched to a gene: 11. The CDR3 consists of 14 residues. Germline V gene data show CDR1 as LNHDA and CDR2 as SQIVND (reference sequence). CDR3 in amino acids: CASWGEQGRTEAFF. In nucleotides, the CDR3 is TGTGCCAGTTGGGGGGAACAGGGGCGGACTGAAGCTTTCTTT.

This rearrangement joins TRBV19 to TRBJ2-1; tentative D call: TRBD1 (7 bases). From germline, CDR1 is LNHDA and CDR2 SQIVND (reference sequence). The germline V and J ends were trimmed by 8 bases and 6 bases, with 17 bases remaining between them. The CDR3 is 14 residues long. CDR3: CASYRGGGSNEQFF. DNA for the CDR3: TGTGCCAGTTACAGGGGTGGGGGGTCCAATGAGCAGTTCTTC.

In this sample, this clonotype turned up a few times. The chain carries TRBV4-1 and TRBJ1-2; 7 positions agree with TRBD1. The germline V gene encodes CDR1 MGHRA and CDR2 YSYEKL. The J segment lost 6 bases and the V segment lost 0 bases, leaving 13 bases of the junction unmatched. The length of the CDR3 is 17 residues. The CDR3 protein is CASSQERPGQIPDGYTF. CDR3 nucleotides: TGCGCCAGCAGCCAAGAGCGGCCGGGACAGATTCCAGATGGCTACACCTTC.

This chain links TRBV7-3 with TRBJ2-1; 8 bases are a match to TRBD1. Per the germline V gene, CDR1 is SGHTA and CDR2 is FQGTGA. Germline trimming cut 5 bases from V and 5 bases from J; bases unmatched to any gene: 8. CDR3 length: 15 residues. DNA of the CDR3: TGTGCCAGCAGCCTGGACAGGGAGATCCACAATGAGCAGTTCTTC. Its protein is CASSLDREIHNEQFF. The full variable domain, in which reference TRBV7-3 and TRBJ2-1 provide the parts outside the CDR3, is GAGVSQTPSNKVTEKGKYVELRCDPISGHTALYWYRQSLGQGPEFLIYFQGTGAADDSGLPNDRFFAVRPEGSVSTLKIQRTERGDSAVYLCASSLDREIHNEQFFGPGTRLTVL.

This chain's CDR3 is CASSLMDGHSYEQYF. In DNA form, the CDR3 reads TGTGCCAGCAGTTTAATGGACGGCCACTCCTACGAGCAGTACTTC. This chain uses TRBV28 with TRBJ2-7; unclear D gene. The V gene's germline CDR1 is MDHEN and CDR2 SYDVKM. V was cut by 2 bases and J by 0 bases, with 11 bases left in between. This CDR3 has 15 residues. The variable domain in full, with the rest retrieved from reference TRBV28 and TRBJ2-7, is DVKVTQSSRYLVKRTGEKVFLECVQDMDHENMFWYRQDPGLGLRLIYFSYDVKMKEKGDIPEGYSVSREKKERFSLILESASTNQTSMYLCASSLMDGHSYEQYFGPGTRLTVT.

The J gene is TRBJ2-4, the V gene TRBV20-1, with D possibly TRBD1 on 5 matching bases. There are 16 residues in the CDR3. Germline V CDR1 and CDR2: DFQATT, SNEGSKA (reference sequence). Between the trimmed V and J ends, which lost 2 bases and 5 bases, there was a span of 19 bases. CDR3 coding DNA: TGCAGTGCTAGAAGTGAGTTCTCGACAGTCCAAAACATTCAGTACTTC. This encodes CSARSEFSTVQNIQYF.

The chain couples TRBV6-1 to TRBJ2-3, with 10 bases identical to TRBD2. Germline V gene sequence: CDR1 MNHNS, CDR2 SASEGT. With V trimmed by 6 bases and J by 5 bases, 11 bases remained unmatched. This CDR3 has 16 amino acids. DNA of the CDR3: TGTGCCAGCAGAGTCCATCTAGCGGGAGTACAAGATACGCAGTATTTT. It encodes CASRVHLAGVQDTQYF.

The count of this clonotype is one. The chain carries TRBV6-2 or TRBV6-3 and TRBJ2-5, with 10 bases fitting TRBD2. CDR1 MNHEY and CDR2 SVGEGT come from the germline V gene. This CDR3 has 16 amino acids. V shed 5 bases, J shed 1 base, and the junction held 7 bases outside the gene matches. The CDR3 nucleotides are TGTGCCAGCAGTACCGGACTAGCGGCAACCCAAGAGACCCAGTACTTC. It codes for CASSTGLAATQETQYF.

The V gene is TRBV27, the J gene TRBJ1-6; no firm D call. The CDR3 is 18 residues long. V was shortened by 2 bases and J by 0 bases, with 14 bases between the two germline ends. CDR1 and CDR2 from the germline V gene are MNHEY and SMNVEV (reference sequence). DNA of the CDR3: TGTGCCAGCAGTTTAAAGGTGACGGCCAGCTCCTATAATTCACCCCTCCACTTT. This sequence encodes CASSLKVTASSYNSPLHF.

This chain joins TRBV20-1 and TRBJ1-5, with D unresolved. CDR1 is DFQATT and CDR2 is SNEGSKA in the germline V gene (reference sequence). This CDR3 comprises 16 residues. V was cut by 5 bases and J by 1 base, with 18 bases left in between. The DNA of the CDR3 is TGCAGTGCTTCCCCCCCGGGTCGAAGGAGCAATCAGCCCCAGCATTTT. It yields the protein CSASPPGRRSNQPQHF.